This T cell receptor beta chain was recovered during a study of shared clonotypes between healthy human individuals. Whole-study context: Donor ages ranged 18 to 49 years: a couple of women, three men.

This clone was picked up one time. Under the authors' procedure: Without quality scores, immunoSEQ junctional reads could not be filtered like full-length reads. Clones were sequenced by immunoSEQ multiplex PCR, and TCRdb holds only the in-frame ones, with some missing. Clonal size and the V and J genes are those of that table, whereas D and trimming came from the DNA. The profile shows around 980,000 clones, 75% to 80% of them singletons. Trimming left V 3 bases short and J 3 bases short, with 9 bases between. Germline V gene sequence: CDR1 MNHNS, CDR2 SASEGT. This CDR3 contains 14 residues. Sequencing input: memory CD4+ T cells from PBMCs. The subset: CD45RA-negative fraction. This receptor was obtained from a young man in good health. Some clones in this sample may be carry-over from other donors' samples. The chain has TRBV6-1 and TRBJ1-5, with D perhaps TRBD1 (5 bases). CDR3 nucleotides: TGTGCCAGCAGTGAGGCACAGGCCAATCAGCCCCAGCATTTT. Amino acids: CASSEAQANQPQHF.